The 32 T cell receptor beta chains below all came from one sample that was sequenced in a study of blood T cell repertoires in COVID-19. The data were produced by immunoSEQ multiplex PCR, yet TCRdb's version contains in-frame clones alone and is incomplete. The sample holds 200,000 to 250,000 clones, approximately 80% seen once. Sequences were obtained from PBMCs or T cells enriched from blood (not recorded which). The source is a middle-aged woman with acute COVID-19.

This clone was counted a few times. The J gene is TRBJ2-7, the V gene TRBV11-2; a weak D match, TRBD1 (6 bases). Germline assignment: CDR1 SGHAT and CDR2 FQNNGV. The CDR3 spans 14 residues. With 5 bases removed from V and 2 bases from J, the gap between germline ends came to 13 bases. This chain's CDR3 is CASSRDKGAYEQYF. DNA for the CDR3: TGTGCCAGCAGCCGGGACAAGGGGGCCTACGAGCAGTACTTC.

This sequence joins TRBV28 and TRBJ2-1; D is possibly TRBD2 (5 bases). This CDR3 contains 13 residues. Between the trimmed V and J ends, which lost 4 bases and 6 bases, there was a span of 10 bases. The germline V gene encodes CDR1 MDHEN and CDR2 SYDVKM. The CDR3 DNA sequence: TGTGCCAGCAGTTATCCGGGGAGCAATGAGCAGTTCTTC. The encoded protein is CASSYPGSNEQFF.

The chain is built from TRBV2 and TRBJ1-2; no reliable D call. This CDR3 is built from 13 residues. Trimming took off 6 bases at V and 2 bases at J, with 10 bases between the two ends. The germline V gene encodes CDR1 SNHLY and CDR2 FYNNEI. In DNA form, the CDR3 reads TGTGCCAGCAGCTTTCAGATGAACTATGGCTACACCTTC. As protein: CASSFQMNYGYTF.

V gene TRBV11-2 combines with J gene TRBJ2-7, with 7 bases matching TRBD2. Germline-derived CDR1 and CDR2 are SGHAT and FQNNGV. With V trimmed by 1 base and J by 3 bases, 3 bases remained unmatched. CDR3 size: 14 residues. The CDR3 protein is CASSLVLASYEQYF. The DNA of the CDR3 is TGTGCCAGCAGCTTAGTACTAGCGAGCTACGAGCAGTACTTC. Full variable domain (rest looked up from reference TRBV11-2 and TRBJ2-7): EAGVAQSPRYKIIEKRQSVAFWCNPISGHATLYWYQQILGQGPKLLIQFQNNGVVDDSQLPKDRFSAERLKGVDSTLKIQPAKLEDSAVYLCASSLVLASYEQYFGPGTRLTVT.

This clone was seen once. The gene calls are TRBV24-1 and TRBJ2-2; 9 bases map to TRBD1. The CDR3 is made up of 16 amino acids. Trimming at V came to 3 bases and at J to 0 bases, leaving 1 base not matched to a gene. Germline CDR1 is KGHDR and CDR2 is SFDVKD. CDR3 coding DNA: TGTGCCACCAGTGATCGACAGGGGGCGAACACCGGGGAGCTGTTTTTT. Protein product: CATSDRQGANTGELFF.

CDR3 sequence (DNA): TGTGCCTGGAGTGTTTTTACTAGCTCGGCCGGGGAGCTGTTTTTT. This encodes CAWSVFTSSAGELFF. The genes are TRBV30 and TRBJ2-2; a weak D match, TRBD2 (6 bases). In germline, CDR1 is GTSNPN, CDR2 SVGIG (reference sequence). This CDR3 spans 15 amino acids. The germline V and J ends were trimmed by 0 bases and 6 bases, with 14 bases remaining between them.

J is TRBJ1-2 and V is TRBV5-6; TRBD1 agrees at 8 bases. This CDR3 is 13 amino acids long. Germline loops: CDR1 SGHDT, CDR2 YYEEEE. Trimming removed 4 bases from V and 6 bases from J; junction bases left unmatched: 5. CDR3: CASSTGQADGYTF. In nucleotides, the CDR3 is TGTGCCAGCAGCACGGGACAGGCTGATGGCTACACCTTC.

This clone was detected once. V and J are TRBV10-1 and TRBJ2-1, with 13 positions matching TRBD2. The trim removed 4 bases at V and 9 bases at J, leaving 3 bases unmatched. The CDR3 sequence is 14 residues long. Germline values: CDR1 WNHNN, CDR2 SYGVQD (reference sequence). CDR3 loop: CASSGTSGGFEQFF. For the CDR3, the DNA is TGCGCCAGCAGTGGGACTAGCGGGGGATTTGAGCAGTTCTTC.

This clone appeared once. The chain recombines TRBV18 with TRBJ2-1; a weak D match, TRBD2 (5 bases). Germline V gene sequence: CDR1 KGHSH, CDR2 LQKENI. The ends were cut back, 2 bases at V and 7 bases at J, with 6 bases in the middle. This CDR3 region has 12 residues. DNA of the CDR3: TGTGCCAGCTCACCAGGCGGGAATGAGCAGTTCTTC. Translation: CASSPGGNEQFF. The whole variable domain, remainder taken from reference TRBV18 and TRBJ2-1, is NAGVMQNPRHLVRRRGQEARLRCSPMKGHSHVYWYRQLPEEGLKFMVYLQKENIIDESGMPKERFSAEFPKEGPSILRIQQVVRGDSAAYFCASSPGGNEQFFGPGTRLTVL.

V and J are TRBV4-1 and TRBJ1-5; D is perhaps TRBD1 (6 bases). Trimming cost V 1 base and J 3 bases, with 10 bases left between them. Germline assignment: CDR1 MGHRA and CDR2 YSYEKL. The length of the CDR3 is 15 residues. CDR3 in amino acids: CASSQGQVYNQPQHF. The CDR3 bases are TGCGCCAGCAGCCAAGGACAGGTATACAATCAGCCCCAGCATTTT.

The CDR3 DNA follows: TGTGCCAGTAGTAATATCAAGGGACTAGCGAGTTCAAGTGAGCAGTTCTTC. Its protein is CASSNIKGLASSSEQFF. The chain is built from TRBV19 and TRBJ2-1; 10 bases agree with TRBD2. Germline trimming cut 4 bases from V and 9 bases from J; bases unmatched to any gene: 15. This CDR3 has 17 residues. Per the germline V gene, CDR1 is LNHDA and CDR2 is SQIVND (reference sequence).

The chain has TRBV2 and TRBJ1-2, with D perhaps matching TRBD1 (5 bases). Trimming took off 6 bases at V and 9 bases at J, with 14 bases between the two ends. The CDR3 spans 12 residues. Germline CDR1 and CDR2: SNHLY and FYNNEI. The CDR3: CASSQGLRSYTF. Written as DNA, the CDR3 is TGTGCCAGCAGCCAGGGACTTCGCAGCTACACCTTC.

The chain is built from TRBV7-2 and TRBJ1-2; D is unclear. Trimming took off 7 bases at V and 4 bases at J, with 13 bases between the two ends. Germline V gene data show CDR1 as SGHTA and CDR2 as FQGNSA. This CDR3 spans 13 amino acids. The CDR3 here is CASIPDTSYGYTF. The CDR3 coding sequence is TGTGCCAGCATCCCCGACACCAGCTATGGCTACACCTTC.

The DNA of the CDR3 is TGTGCCAGATGCCATAGAGCGGAAAGCGGGAGGGCGAACACCGGGGAGCTGTTTTTT. Residues: CARCHRAESGRANTGELFF. The V call is TRBV3-1 (or the pseudogene TRBV3-2), the J call TRBJ2-2; the match to TRBD2 covers 10 bases. V dropped 9 bases and J dropped 0; count of bases not matched to a gene: 16. The germline V gene has CDR1 LGHDT and CDR2 YNNKEL (reference sequence). This CDR3 spans 19 amino acids.

J is TRBJ1-6 and V is TRBV10-2; D is uncertain. The germline gives CDR1 WSHSY, CDR2 SAAADI. The V end was cut by 2 bases, the J end by 7 bases, with 9 bases between. The CDR3 runs to 14 residues. The CDR3 DNA follows: TGCGCCAGCAGTGAGATGGCGGGGAATTCACCCCTCCACTTT. Translating gives CASSEMAGNSPLHF.

The CDR3: CASRAADEKLFF. CDR3 coding DNA: TGTGCCAGTAGGGCGGCGGATGAAAAACTGTTTTTT. The chain carries TRBV19 and TRBJ1-4; D unclear. Trimming stripped 6 bases from V and 6 bases from J, with 8 bases between. Germline CDR1 is LNHDA and CDR2 is SQIVND (reference sequence). The CDR3 sequence is 12 residues long.

The rearrangement uses TRBV5-1 and TRBJ2-3, with TRBD2 identical over 13 bases. CDR3 length equals 15 residues. Germline CDR1 and CDR2: SGHRS and YFSETQ. V lost 3 bases and J lost 8; bases outside the gene matches: 6. The CDR3 bases are TGCGCCAGCAGCTCGGGGACTAGCGGGACTCGTACGCAGTATTTT. This gives the protein CASSSGTSGTRTQYF.

This chain uses TRBV2 with TRBJ2-3; 8 bases match TRBD1. The germline V gene has CDR1 SNHLY and CDR2 FYNNEI. V lost 7 bases and J lost 4; bases outside the gene matches: 16. The CDR3 is 17 residues long. CDR3 nucleotides: TGTGCCAGCAACGGACAGGGCGCTGCTTTAGGCGCAGATACGCAGTATTTT. Translating it yields CASNGQGAALGADTQYF.

This chain uses TRBV28 with TRBJ1-1; TRBD1 is a possible D gene (5 bases). CDR1 is MDHEN, CDR2 SYDVKM, per germline. The V end lost 7 bases, the J end lost 0 bases, and 18 bases lay between the germline ends. This CDR3 contains 16 residues. Here the CDR3 reads CASTSARTKLNTEAFF. DNA of the CDR3: TGTGCCAGCACTTCGGCTAGGACAAAATTGAACACTGAAGCTTTCTTT.

This rearrangement joins TRBV2 to TRBJ1-1; D is unclear. CDR3 size: 14 residues. Germline V gene sequence: CDR1 SNHLY, CDR2 FYNNEI. The ends were cut back, 6 bases at V and 5 bases at J, with 16 bases in the middle. In nucleotides, the CDR3 is TGTGCCAGCAGGAAGGAGGGAAGAGGGACTGAAGCTTTCTTT. Translated: CASRKEGRGTEAFF.

V gene TRBV6-6 combines with J gene TRBJ2-7, with D maybe TRBD2 (5 bases). The CDR3 spans 11 residues. V was cut by 5 bases and J by 4 bases, with 6 bases left in between. The V gene's germline CDR1 is MNHNY and CDR2 SVGAGI (reference sequence). Written as DNA, the CDR3 is TGTGCCAGCAGTACGGGATACGAGCAGTACTTC. This sequence encodes CASSTGYEQYF.

This clone was found once. This chain connects TRBV19 to TRBJ2-1, with TRBD1 identical over 7 bases. Trimming cost V 8 bases and J 5 bases; bases outside gene matches: 12. Germline-derived CDR1 and CDR2 are LNHDA and SQIVND (reference sequence). The CDR3 length is 15 residues. The CDR3 protein is CASQQGKGPDNEQFF. In DNA form, the CDR3 reads TGTGCCAGTCAACAGGGGAAAGGCCCCGACAATGAGCAGTTCTTC.

This clone was picked up one time. The chain uses TRBV6-5 and TRBJ1-4; tentative D call: TRBD1 (6 bases). Trimming shortened V by 8 bases and J by 3 bases, and 10 bases separated the two germline ends. The CDR3 totals 13 residues. CDR1 and CDR2 (germline): MNHEY, SVGAGI. The CDR3 DNA reads as TGTGCCAGCTCTTGGGGGCCTAATGAAAAACTGTTTTTT. Protein product: CASSWGPNEKLFF.

The V and J genes are TRBV2 and TRBJ2-5, with 8 bases identical to TRBD2. The germline V gene encodes CDR1 SNHLY and CDR2 FYNNEI. V gave up 4 bases and J gave up 7 bases; unmatched junction bases: 8. The CDR3 runs to 14 residues. Here the CDR3 DNA reads TGTGCCAGCAGTGTTTTAGCGGGGTCCGGGACCCAGTACTTC. Translating gives CASSVLAGSGTQYF.

The chain uses TRBV18 and TRBJ2-2, with D maybe TRBD2 (5 bases). This CDR3 has 14 residues. V gave up 3 bases and J gave up 2 bases, with 7 bases separating them. CDR1 is KGHSH, CDR2 LQKENI, per germline. CDR3 nucleotide sequence: TGTGCCAGCTCACCTGGGAGTAACACCGGGGAGCTGTTTTTT. Translation gives CASSPGSNTGELFF.

This clone occurred a few times. The genes are TRBV6-5 and TRBJ1-1; no clear D. This CDR3 is built from 13 residues. V lost 7 bases and J 1 base, leaving 10 bases between the germline ends. Germline CDR1 reads MNHEY; CDR2 reads SVGAGI. The DNA of the CDR3 is TGTGCCAGCATCTTGCCAGGGAACACTGAAGCTTTCTTT. Translating gives CASILPGNTEAFF.

This chain uses TRBV27 with TRBJ1-6; a weak D match, TRBD1 (6 bases). The CDR3 is 16 amino acids. The germline V and J ends were trimmed by 4 bases and 7 bases, with 17 bases remaining between them. The germline V gene has CDR1 MNHEY and CDR2 SMNVEV (reference sequence). The CDR3 DNA follows: TGTGCCAGCAGTTCTCGGATGGGACACCAAAATTCACCCCTCCACTTT. Protein sequence: CASSSRMGHQNSPLHF.

CDR3 DNA sequence: TGTGCCACCTCGGAGGGGGAGACCCAGTACTTC. Amino acid sequence: CATSEGETQYF. This chain links TRBV15 with TRBJ2-5; D may be TRBD2 (6 bases). The germline V and J ends were trimmed by 8 bases and 5 bases, with 9 bases remaining between them. This CDR3 comprises 11 residues. Germline V CDR1 and CDR2: LNHNV, YYDKDF (reference sequence).

Comment on this clone: The same CDR3 is also encoded by other DNA sequences in this sample. The V call is TRBV29-1, the J call TRBJ1-1; D is ambiguous. CDR1 is SQVTM, CDR2 ANQGSEA, per germline. V was pared by 7 bases and J by 0 bases, with 6 bases between. This CDR3 has 11 amino acids. In DNA form, the CDR3 reads TGCAGCGCTTCAGTGAACACTGAAGCTTTCTTT. Translating gives CSASVNTEAFF.

The CDR3 DNA reads TGTGCCAGCAGCGGGGGGACAGCTCACTATAACACTGAAGCTTTCTTT. Protein: CASSGGTAHYNTEAFF. The chain combines TRBV9 with TRBJ1-1; 7 bases match TRBD1. Germline V gives CDR1 SGDLS, CDR2 YYNGEE. Germline trimming cut 3 bases from V and 2 bases from J; bases unmatched to any gene: 10. The CDR3 has 16 residues.

V and J are TRBV6-1 and TRBJ1-1, with 9 bases identical to TRBD1. The CDR3 is 17 residues long. With 3 bases clipped from V and 3 bases from J, the junction kept 11 bases outside the gene matches. Germline-derived CDR1 and CDR2 are MNHNS and SASEGT. CDR3 DNA: TGTGCCAGCAGTGACGGGACAGGGTATAATTGGTACACTGAAGCTTTCTTT. Translating gives CASSDGTGYNWYTEAFF.

The table lists this clone with a count of one. V is TRBV6-5 and J is TRBJ1-1; D possibly corresponds to TRBD1 (5 bases). Germline assignment: CDR1 MNHEY and CDR2 SVGAGI. The CDR3 has 13 amino acids. V shed 6 bases and J shed 8 bases, with 16 bases lying between them. CDR3 residues: CASRPPGGDEAFF. The CDR3 DNA is TGTGCCAGCAGACCTCCTGGGGGGGACGAAGCTTTCTTT.